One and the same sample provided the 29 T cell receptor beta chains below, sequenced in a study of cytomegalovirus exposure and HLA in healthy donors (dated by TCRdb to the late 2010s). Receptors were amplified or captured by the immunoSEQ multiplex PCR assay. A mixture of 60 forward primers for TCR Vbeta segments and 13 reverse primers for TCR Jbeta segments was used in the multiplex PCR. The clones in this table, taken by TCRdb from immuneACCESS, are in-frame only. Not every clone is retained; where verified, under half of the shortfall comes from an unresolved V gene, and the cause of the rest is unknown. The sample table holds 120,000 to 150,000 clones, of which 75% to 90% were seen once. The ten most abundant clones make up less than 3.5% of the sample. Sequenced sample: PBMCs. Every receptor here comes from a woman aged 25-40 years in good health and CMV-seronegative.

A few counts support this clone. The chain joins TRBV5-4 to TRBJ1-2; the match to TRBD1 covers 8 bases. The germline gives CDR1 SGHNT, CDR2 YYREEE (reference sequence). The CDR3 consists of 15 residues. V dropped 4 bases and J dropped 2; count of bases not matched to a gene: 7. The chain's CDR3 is CASSPRQGPNYGYTF. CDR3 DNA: TGTGCCAGCAGCCCGAGACAGGGGCCGAACTATGGCTACACCTTC.

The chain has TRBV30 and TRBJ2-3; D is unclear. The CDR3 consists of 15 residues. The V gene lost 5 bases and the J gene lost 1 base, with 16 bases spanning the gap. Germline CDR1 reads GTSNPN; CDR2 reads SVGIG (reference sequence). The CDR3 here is CAWEELCLRTDTQYF. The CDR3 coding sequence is TGTGCCTGGGAGGAACTCTGTCTCCGCACAGATACGCAGTATTTT.

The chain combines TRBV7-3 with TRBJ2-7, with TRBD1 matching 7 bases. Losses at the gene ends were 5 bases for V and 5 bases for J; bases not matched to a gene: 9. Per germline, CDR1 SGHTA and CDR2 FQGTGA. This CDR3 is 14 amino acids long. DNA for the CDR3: TGTGCCAGCAGCCAAGACAGGGTCGGACACGAGCAGTACTTC. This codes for CASSQDRVGHEQYF.

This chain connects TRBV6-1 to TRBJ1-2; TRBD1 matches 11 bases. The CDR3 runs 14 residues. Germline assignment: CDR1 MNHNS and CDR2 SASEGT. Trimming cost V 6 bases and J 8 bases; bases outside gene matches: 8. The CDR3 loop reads CASSQGQGVVGYTF. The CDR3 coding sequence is TGTGCCAGCAGCCAGGGACAGGGGGTCGTCGGCTACACCTTC.

Here the CDR3 DNA reads TGTGCCAGCAGTTTAAGGGGCGCGGGCAATCAGCCCCAGCATTTT. Translating it yields CASSLRGAGNQPQHF. The chain links TRBV27 to TRBJ1-5; TRBD1 might be the D (5 bases). Per the germline V gene, CDR1 is MNHEY and CDR2 is SMNVEV (reference sequence). There are 15 residues in the CDR3. The V gene lost 2 bases and the J gene lost 2 bases, with 10 bases spanning the gap.

CDR3 residues: CASSSGHVNNYGYTF. Written as DNA, the CDR3 is TGTGCCAGCAGCTCAGGGCACGTGAACAACTATGGCTACACCTTC. This chain uses TRBV7-9 with TRBJ1-2; D is perhaps TRBD1 (5 bases). CDR1 is SEHNR and CDR2 is FQNEAQ in the germline V gene (reference sequence). V was clipped by 4 bases and J by 2 bases, with 14 bases between them. The CDR3 is 15 residues long.

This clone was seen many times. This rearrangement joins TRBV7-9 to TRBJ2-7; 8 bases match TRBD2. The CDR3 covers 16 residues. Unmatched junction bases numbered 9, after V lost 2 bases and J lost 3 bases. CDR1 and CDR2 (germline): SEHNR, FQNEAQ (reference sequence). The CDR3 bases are TGTGCCAGCAGCTTATTTGAGCGGGAGTGGAGCTACGAGCAGTACTTC. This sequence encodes CASSLFEREWSYEQYF.

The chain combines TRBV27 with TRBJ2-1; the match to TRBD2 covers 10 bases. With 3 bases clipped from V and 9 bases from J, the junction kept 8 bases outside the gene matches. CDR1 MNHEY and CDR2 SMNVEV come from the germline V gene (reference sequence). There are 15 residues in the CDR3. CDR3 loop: CASSFVSGRATEQFF. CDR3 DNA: TGTGCCAGCAGTTTCGTAAGCGGGAGGGCCACTGAGCAGTTCTTC.

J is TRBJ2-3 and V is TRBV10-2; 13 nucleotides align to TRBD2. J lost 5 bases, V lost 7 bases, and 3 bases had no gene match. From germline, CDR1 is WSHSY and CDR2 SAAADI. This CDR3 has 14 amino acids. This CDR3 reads CASKTSGGEDTQYF. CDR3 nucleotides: TGCGCCAGCAAAACTAGCGGGGGGGAAGATACGCAGTATTTT.

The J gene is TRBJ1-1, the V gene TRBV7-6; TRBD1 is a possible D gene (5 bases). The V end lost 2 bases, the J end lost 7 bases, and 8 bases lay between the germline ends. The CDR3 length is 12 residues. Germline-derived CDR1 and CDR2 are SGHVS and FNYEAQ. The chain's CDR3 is CASSLTGVEAFF. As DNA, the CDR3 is TGTGCCAGCAGCTTAACAGGAGTTGAAGCTTTCTTT.

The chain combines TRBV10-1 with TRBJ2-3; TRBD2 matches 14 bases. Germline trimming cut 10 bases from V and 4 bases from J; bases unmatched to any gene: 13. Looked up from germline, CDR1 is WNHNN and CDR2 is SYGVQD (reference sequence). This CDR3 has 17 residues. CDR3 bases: TGCGCCAAAGCCGGGACTAGCGGGAGAACTCGCGCAGATACGCAGTATTTT. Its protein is CAKAGTSGRTRADTQYF.

CDR3: CASSPPVQGSVYGYTF. As DNA, the CDR3 is TGTGCCAGCTCACCACCGGTACAGGGGAGTGTCTATGGCTACACCTTC. The chain links TRBV18 to TRBJ1-2; 7 bases align to TRBD1. V was clipped by 0 bases and J by 4 bases; unmatched bases: 8. Germline V gene data show CDR1 as KGHSH and CDR2 as LQKENI. The CDR3 runs 16 residues.

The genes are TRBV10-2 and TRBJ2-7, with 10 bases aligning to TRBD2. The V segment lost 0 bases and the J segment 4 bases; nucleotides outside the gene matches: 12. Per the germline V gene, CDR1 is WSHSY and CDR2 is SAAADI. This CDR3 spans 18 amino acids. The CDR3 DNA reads TGCGCCAGCAGTGAGTCGAGGGAGCGGGGGGGCAGTCGGTACGAGCAGTACTTC. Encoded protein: CASSESRERGGSRYEQYF.

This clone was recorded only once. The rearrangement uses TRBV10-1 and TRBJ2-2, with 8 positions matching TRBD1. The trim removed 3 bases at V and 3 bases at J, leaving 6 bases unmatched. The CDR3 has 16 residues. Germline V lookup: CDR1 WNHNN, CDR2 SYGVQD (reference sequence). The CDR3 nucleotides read TGCGCCAGCAGTGACCCCGGACAGGGTTACACCGGGGAGCTGTTTTTT. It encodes CASSDPGQGYTGELFF.

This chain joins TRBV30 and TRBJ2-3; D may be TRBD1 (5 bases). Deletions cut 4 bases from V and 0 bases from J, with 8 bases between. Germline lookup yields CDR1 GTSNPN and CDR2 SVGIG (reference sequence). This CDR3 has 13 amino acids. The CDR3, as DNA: TGTGCCTGGACAAGGGGTAGCACAGATACGCAGTATTTT. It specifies CAWTRGSTDTQYF.

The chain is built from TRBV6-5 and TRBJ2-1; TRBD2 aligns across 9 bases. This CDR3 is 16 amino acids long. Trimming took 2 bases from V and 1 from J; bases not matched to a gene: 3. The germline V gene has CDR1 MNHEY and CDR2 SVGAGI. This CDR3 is CASSYKAGGSYNEQFF. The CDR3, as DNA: TGTGCCAGCAGTTACAAGGCGGGAGGGTCCTACAATGAGCAGTTCTTC.

The CDR3 DNA follows: TGTGCCAGCGCCAGGCGGGTAGCGGGAGGGCAGGAGACCCAGTACTTC. Translation: CASARRVAGGQETQYF. This chain links TRBV7-2 with TRBJ2-5; 11 nucleotides line up with TRBD2. Trimming at V came to 8 bases and at J to 5 bases, leaving 13 bases not matched to a gene. Germline V lookup: CDR1 SGHTA, CDR2 FQGNSA. The CDR3 covers 16 residues.

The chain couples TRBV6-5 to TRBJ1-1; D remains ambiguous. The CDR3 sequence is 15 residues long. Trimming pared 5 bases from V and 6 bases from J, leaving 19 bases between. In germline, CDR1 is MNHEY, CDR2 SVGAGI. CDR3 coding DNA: TGTGCCAGCAGTGGAGGCTTTGGAGTTCTCGCTGAAGCTTTCTTT. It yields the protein CASSGGFGVLAEAFF.

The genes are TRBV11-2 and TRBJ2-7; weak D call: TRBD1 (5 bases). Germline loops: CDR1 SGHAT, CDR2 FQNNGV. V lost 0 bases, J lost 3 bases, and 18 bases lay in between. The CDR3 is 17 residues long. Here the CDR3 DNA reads TGTGCCAGCAGCTTAGATAACAAGTCAGGCAGGGTCTACGAGCAGTACTTC. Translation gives CASSLDNKSGRVYEQYF.

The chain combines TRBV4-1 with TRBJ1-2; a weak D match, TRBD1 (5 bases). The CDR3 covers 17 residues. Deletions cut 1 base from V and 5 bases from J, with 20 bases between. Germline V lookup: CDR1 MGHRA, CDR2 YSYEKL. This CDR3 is CASSQGLGGPLRYGYTF. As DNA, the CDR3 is TGCGCCAGCAGCCAAGGCCTGGGGGGACCCCTTAGGTATGGCTACACCTTC.

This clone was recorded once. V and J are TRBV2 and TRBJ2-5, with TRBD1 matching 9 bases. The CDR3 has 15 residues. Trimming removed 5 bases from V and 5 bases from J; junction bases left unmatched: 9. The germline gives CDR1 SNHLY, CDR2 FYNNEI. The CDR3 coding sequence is TGTGCCAGCAGTTACGAGGGACAGGGAACGGAGACCCAGTACTTC. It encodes CASSYEGQGTETQYF.

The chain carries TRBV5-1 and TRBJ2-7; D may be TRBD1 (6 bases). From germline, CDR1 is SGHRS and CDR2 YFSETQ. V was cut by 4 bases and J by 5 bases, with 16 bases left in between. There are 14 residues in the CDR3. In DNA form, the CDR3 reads TGCGCCAGCAGCCTGGGGCCAGGGGACAACGAGCAGTACTTC. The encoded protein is CASSLGPGDNEQYF.

In DNA form, the CDR3 reads TGTGCCAGCAGCTTGGGAGCGGGAGGGCCGGACACAGATACGCAGTATTTT. Its protein is CASSLGAGGPDTDTQYF. The gene calls are TRBV7-2 and TRBJ2-3; TRBD2 matches 10 bases. Trimming cost V 3 bases and J 2 bases; bases outside gene matches: 8. CDR1 is SGHTA, CDR2 FQGNSA, per germline. The CDR3 length is 17 residues.

The CDR3 loop reads CASRDDRDEQYF. CDR3 sequence (DNA): TGTGCCAGCAGGGACGACAGGGACGAGCAGTACTTC. The chain employs TRBV28 and TRBJ2-7; 7 nucleotides agree with TRBD1. The length of the CDR3 is 12 residues. V trimming: 6 bases; J trimming: 5 bases; junction bases outside the gene matches: 4. Germline CDR1 reads MDHEN; CDR2 reads SYDVKM.

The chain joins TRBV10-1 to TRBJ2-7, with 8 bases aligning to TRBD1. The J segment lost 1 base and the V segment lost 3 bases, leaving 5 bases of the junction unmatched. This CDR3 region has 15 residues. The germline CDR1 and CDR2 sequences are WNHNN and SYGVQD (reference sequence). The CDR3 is CASSDQGAPSYEQYF. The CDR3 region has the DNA TGCGCCAGCAGTGATCAGGGGGCCCCGTCCTACGAGCAGTACTTC.

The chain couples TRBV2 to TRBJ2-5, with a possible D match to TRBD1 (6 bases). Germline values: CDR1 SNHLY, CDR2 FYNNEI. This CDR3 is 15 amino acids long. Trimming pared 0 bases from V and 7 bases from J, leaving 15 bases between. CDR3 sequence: CASSEAVRGMGTQYF. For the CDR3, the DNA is TGTGCCAGCAGTGAAGCTGTAAGGGGGATGGGGACCCAGTACTTC.

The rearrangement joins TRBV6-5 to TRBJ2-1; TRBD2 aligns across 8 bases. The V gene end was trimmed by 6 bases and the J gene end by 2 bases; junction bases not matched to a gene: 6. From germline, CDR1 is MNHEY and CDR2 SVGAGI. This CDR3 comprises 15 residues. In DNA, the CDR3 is TGTGCCAGCAGATTACTAGCGGAAACCTACAATGAGCAGTTCTTC. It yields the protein CASRLLAETYNEQFF.

The CDR3 DNA is TGTGCCAGCAGGAGAAGGACAGGGGCCTACAATGAGCAGTTCTTC. It specifies CASRRRTGAYNEQFF. J is TRBJ2-1 and V is TRBV2, with 9 positions matching TRBD1. V dropped 6 bases and J dropped 2; count of bases not matched to a gene: 5. This CDR3 is built from 15 residues. Germline CDR1 is SNHLY and CDR2 is FYNNEI.

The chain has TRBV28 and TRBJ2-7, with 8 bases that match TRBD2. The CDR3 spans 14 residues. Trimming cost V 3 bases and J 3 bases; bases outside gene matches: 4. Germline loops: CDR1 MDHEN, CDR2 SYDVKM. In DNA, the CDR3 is TGTGCCAGCAGTTTTTTGCTAGCGGGCTACGAGCAGTACTTC. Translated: CASSFLLAGYEQYF.